One sample yielded the 5 T cell receptor beta chains listed below, sequenced in a study of shared clonotypes between healthy human individuals. Generated by immunoSEQ multiplex PCR, the TCRdb table keeps only in-frame clones and is missing some. The table records about 2,100,000 clones, 85% to 95% of them present only once. Naive CD8 cells comprised CD45RO-negative, CCR7-positively selected cells, excluding terminally differentiated effector memory CD45RA+ cells. Sequencing was performed on naive CD8+ T cells from PBMCs. These receptor sequences come from a man younger than 30 in good health. Some clones in this sample may be carry-over from other donors' samples.

The chain links TRBV9 to TRBJ1-2; 9 bases match TRBD1. The CDR3 is made up of 15 amino acids. The J segment lost 6 bases and the V segment lost 4 bases, leaving 10 bases of the junction unmatched. From germline, CDR1 is SGDLS and CDR2 YYNGEE. This CDR3 is CASSSTPGTGNGYTF. In nucleotides, the CDR3 is TGTGCCAGCAGCTCCACCCCCGGGACAGGGAATGGCTACACCTTC. The whole variable domain, remainder taken from reference TRBV9 and TRBJ1-2, is DSGVTQTPKHLITATGQRVTLRCSPRSGDLSVYWYQQSLDQGLQFLIQYYNGEERAKGNILERFSAQQFPDLHSELNLSSLELGDSALYFCASSSTPGTGNGYTFGSGTRLTVV.

The J gene is TRBJ2-1, the V gene TRBV28; D is undetermined. The CDR3 contains 12 residues. V gave up 7 bases and J gave up 8 bases, with 12 bases separating them. Germline V lookup: CDR1 MDHEN, CDR2 SYDVKM. This CDR3 is CASTQYRDEQFF. CDR3 coding DNA: TGTGCCAGCACTCAGTACCGGGATGAGCAGTTCTTC.

The sample holds one count of this clone. The CDR3: CASSLTGGTVRDTQYF. DNA for the CDR3: TGCGCCAGCAGCCTGACGGGCGGGACAGTTCGAGATACGCAGTATTTT. V is TRBV5-1 and J is TRBJ2-3, with D perhaps matching TRBD1 (7 bases). V shed 4 bases and J shed 5 bases, with 20 bases lying between them. The V gene's germline CDR1 is SGHRS and CDR2 YFSETQ. The CDR3 runs 16 residues.

Note on this clone: Other DNA variants within this sample encode the same CDR3. The chain recombines TRBV6-5 with TRBJ1-1; D ambiguous. Deletions cut 2 bases from V and 0 bases from J, with 7 bases between. CDR1 MNHEY and CDR2 SVGAGI come from the germline V gene. This CDR3 is 14 amino acids long. The CDR3 loop is CASSYRNMNTEAFF. CDR3 nucleotides: TGTGCCAGCAGTTACAGAAATATGAACACTGAAGCTTTCTTT.

This chain joins TRBV7-9 and TRBJ2-7; no clear D. The CDR3 runs to 13 residues. Germline values: CDR1 SEHNR, CDR2 FQNEAQ (reference sequence). Trimming took off 5 bases at V and 2 bases at J, with 10 bases between the two ends. Written as DNA, the CDR3 is TGTGCCAGCAGCCGGCTCCCAACCTACGAGCAGTACTTC. Its protein is CASSRLPTYEQYF.